The T cell receptor beta chain under discussion was sequenced for a study of shared clonotypes between healthy human individuals. Study-wide points: For sorted subsets, rarefaction showed incomplete sequencing despite large depth. Non-shared clonotypes were found to have lower generation probabilities than the clonotypes that were shared by all four of the sorted-subset donors.

This clone was counted ten times or more. Its antigen is as yet unknown. This sample also contains other DNA sequences that code for the same CDR3. TCRdb's copy holds only in-frame clones and misses some; the assay was immunoSEQ multiplex PCR. The sample includes about 1.1 million clones, about 84% of them seen just once. Germline trimming cut 7 bases from V and 0 bases from J; bases unmatched to any gene: 4. Germline CDR1 and CDR2: SQVTM and ANQGSEA. The CDR3 contains 13 residues. J is TRBJ1-1 and V is TRBV29-1, with 8 bases matching TRBD1. The TCR sequence derives from a man younger than 35 in good health. Some clones in this sample may be carry-over from other donors' samples. Material: memory CD4+ T cells from PBMCs. Subset denoted: CD45RA-negative fraction. The DNA for the CDR3 is TGCAGCGCAGGACAGGGAATGAACACTGAAGCTTTCTTT. Its protein is CSAGQGMNTEAFF.